The clone carrying this T cell receptor (beta chain) was recorded at least ten times. What it recognizes is unknown. The data belong to a study of CD8 T cells in ankylosing spondylitis. TCRdb re-called the 5' RACE reads with MiXCR, one entry per CDR3 protein. This sample yields roughly 490,000 distinct CDR3 sequences, of which about 5.2% are seen a single time; 3% to 4.5% belongs to the top ten. With 2 bases clipped from V and 2 bases from J, the junction kept 2 bases outside the gene matches. Per germline, CDR1 SGHAT and CDR2 FQNNGV. This CDR3 has 14 residues. General observations from the study: Matched ankylosing spondylitis synovial fluid reportedly showed significant enrichment of disease-linked clones. About 8 highly homologous variants made up a TCR beta motif, and this motif appeared characteristic of ankylosing spondylitis blood.

This sequence originates from a male donor with ankylosing spondylitis. This chain uses TRBV11-2 with TRBJ2-7, with 8 bases identical to TRBD2. Sequencing was performed on blood, either unsorted or a sorted T cell fraction (not recorded which). The CDR3 DNA reads TGTGCCAGCAGCTTAACTAGCGGCCCCTACGAGCAGTACTTC. Residues: CASSLTSGPYEQYF.